Reported below is one T cell receptor beta chain. Its antigen is still unknown. A much larger clone is a single base away; this may be a read error. The sample originates from a study of molecular identifiers for immune sequencing clone quantification. TCRdb reprocessed the PCR reads with MiXCR, giving one entry per CDR3 protein. The table shows 300,000 to 400,000 distinct CDR3 sequences, with about a fifth occurring only once. Study-wide results and limits: Sizes of clones that are highly expanded could be underestimated (if identical TCR molecules share a barcode).

Naive CD8 T cells were sorted as CD8+CD4-CCR7+CD45RA+. Per germline, CDR1 SNHLY and CDR2 FYNNEI. The CDR3 runs 16 residues. V lost 1 base and J lost 1, with 12 bases in between. The sample consisted of naive CD8+ T cells from blood, with Jurkat cell RNA spiked in. Subset indicated: FACS-sorted CD8+CD4-CCR7+CD45RA+ naive T cells. This TCR was recovered from a human donor in good health. Some libraries in this study had Jurkat cell RNA spiked in. The V call is TRBV2, the J call TRBJ2-3, with TRBD1 as a possible D gene (5 bases). The CDR3 loop reads CASSEGTRMGTDTQYF. The CDR3 DNA is TGTGCCAGCAGTGAAGGGACACGGATGGGCACAGATACGCAGTATTTT.